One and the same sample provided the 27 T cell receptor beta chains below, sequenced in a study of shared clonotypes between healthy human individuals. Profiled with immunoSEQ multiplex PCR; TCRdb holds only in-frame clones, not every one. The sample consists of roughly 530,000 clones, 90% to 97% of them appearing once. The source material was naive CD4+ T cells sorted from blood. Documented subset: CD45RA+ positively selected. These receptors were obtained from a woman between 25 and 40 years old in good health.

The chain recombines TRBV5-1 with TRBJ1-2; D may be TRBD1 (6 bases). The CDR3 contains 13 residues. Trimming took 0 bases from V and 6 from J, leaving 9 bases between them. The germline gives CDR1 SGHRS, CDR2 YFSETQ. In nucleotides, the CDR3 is TGCGCCAGCAGCTTGGGGCAGGGGCATGGCTACACCTTC. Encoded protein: CASSLGQGHGYTF.

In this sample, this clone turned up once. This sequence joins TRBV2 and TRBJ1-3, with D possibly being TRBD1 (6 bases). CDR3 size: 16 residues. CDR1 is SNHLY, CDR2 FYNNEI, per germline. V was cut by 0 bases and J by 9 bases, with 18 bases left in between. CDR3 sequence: CASSEAFWTVKGTIYF. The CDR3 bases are TGTGCCAGCAGTGAAGCTTTCTGGACAGTGAAAGGCACCATATATTTT.

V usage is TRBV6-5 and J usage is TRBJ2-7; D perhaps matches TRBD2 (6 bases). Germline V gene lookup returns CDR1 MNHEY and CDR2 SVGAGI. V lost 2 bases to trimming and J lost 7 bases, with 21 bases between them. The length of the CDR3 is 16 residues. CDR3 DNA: TGTGCCAGCAGTTACCAGTCAACGGGAGTTCCTGTAGAGCAGTACTTC. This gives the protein CASSYQSTGVPVEQYF.

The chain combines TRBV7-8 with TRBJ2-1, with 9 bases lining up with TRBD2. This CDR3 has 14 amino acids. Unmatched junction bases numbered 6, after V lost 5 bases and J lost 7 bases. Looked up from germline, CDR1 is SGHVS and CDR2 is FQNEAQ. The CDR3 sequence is CASSKGLARNEQFF. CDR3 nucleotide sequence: TGTGCCAGCAGCAAGGGACTAGCAAGGAATGAGCAGTTCTTC.

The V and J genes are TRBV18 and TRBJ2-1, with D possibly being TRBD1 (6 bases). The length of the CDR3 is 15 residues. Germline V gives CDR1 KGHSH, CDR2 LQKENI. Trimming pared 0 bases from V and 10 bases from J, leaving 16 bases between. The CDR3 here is CASSPPGGRGEEQFF. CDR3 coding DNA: TGTGCCAGCTCACCACCAGGGGGACGTGGGGAAGAGCAGTTCTTC.

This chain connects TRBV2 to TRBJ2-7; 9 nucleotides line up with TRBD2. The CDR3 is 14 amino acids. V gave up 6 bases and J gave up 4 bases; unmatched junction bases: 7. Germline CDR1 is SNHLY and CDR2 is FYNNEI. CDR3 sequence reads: CASRPGTSSYEQYF. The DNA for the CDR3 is TGTGCCAGCAGACCCGGGACTAGCTCTTACGAGCAGTACTTC.

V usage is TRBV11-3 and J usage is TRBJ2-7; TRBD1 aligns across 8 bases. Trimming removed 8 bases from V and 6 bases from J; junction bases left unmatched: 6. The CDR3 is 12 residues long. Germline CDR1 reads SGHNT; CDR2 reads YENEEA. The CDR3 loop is CASQTGDGEQYF. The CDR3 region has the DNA TGTGCCAGCCAGACAGGGGACGGCGAGCAGTACTTC.

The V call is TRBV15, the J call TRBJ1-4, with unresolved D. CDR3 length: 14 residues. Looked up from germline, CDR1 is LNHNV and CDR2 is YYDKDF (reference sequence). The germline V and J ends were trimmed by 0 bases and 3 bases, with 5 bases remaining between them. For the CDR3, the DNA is TGTGCCACCAGCAGAGATCAGGCTAATGAAAAACTGTTTTTT. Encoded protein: CATSRDQANEKLFF.

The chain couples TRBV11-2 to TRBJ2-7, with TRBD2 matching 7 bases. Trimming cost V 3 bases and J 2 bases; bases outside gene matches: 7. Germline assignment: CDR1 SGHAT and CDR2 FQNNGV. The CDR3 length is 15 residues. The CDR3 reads CASSFGLAVTYEQYF. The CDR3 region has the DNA TGTGCCAGCAGCTTTGGGCTAGCGGTAACCTACGAGCAGTACTTC.

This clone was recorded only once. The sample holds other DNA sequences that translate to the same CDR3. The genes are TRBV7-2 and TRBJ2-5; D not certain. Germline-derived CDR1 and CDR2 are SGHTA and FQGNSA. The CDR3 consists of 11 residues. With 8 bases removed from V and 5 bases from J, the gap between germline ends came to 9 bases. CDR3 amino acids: CASSSRETQYF. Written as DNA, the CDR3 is TGTGCCAGCTCTTCACGGGAGACCCAGTACTTC.

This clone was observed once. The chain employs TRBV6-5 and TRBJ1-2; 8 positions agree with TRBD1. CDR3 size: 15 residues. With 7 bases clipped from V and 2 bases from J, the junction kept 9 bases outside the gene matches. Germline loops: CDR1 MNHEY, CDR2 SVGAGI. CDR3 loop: CASTSPGQGNYGYTF. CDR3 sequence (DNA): TGTGCCAGCACCTCACCCGGACAGGGAAACTATGGCTACACCTTC.

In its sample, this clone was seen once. The DNA of the CDR3 is TGCGCCAGCAGCTCAAAGGGGGCCCCTGGCTACACCTTC. It yields the protein CASSSKGAPGYTF. J is TRBJ1-2 and V is TRBV5-1; 7 bases are shared with TRBD1. Germline CDR1 reads SGHRS; CDR2 reads YFSETQ. V lost 3 bases and J lost 7; bases outside the gene matches: 6. This CDR3 spans 13 amino acids.

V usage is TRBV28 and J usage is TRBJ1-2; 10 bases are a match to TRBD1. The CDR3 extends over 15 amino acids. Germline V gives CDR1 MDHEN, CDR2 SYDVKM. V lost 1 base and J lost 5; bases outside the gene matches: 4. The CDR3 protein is CASSLFGTGVYGYTF. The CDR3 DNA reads TGTGCCAGCAGTTTATTCGGGACAGGGGTGTATGGCTACACCTTC.

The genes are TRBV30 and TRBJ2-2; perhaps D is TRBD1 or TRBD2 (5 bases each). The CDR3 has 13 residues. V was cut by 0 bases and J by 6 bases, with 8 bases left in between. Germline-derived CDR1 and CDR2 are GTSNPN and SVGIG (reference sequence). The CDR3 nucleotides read TGTGCCTGGAGTGTCAGGGACCCCGGGGAGCTGTTTTTT. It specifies CAWSVRDPGELFF.

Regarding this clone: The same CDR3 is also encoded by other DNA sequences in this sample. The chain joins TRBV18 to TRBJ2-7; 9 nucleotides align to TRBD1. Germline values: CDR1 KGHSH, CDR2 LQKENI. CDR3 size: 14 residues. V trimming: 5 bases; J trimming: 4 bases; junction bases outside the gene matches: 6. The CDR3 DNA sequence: TGTGCCAGCTCAGCAGGGACAGGGTCATACGAGCAGTACTTC. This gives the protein CASSAGTGSYEQYF.

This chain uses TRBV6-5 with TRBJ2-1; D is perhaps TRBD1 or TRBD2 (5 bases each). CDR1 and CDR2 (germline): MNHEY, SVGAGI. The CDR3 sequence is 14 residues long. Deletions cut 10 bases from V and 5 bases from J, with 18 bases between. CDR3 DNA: TGTGCCACTCAAGGGACCTCTAGTAACAATGAGCAGTTCTTC. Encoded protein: CATQGTSSNNEQFF.

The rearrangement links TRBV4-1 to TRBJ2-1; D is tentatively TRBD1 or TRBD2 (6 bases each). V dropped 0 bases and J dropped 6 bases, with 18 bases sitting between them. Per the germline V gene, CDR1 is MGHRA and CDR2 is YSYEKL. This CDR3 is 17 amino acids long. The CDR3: CASSQDRGQKVRNEQFF. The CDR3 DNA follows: TGCGCCAGCAGCCAAGATCGGGGGCAAAAGGTTCGCAATGAGCAGTTCTTC.

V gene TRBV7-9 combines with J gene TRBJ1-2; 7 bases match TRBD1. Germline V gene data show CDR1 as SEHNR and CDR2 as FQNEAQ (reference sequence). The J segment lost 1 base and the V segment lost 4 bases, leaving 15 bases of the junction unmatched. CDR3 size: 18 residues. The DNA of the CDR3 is TGTGCCAGCAGCTCCTGGACCGGGACAGATGAAGTTAACTATGGCTACACCTTC. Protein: CASSSWTGTDEVNYGYTF.

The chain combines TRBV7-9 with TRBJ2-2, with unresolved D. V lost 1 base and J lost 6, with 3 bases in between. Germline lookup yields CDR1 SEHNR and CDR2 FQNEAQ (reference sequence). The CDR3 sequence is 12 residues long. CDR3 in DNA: TGTGCCAGCAGCTTAGTCCCCGGGGAGCTGTTTTTT. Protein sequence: CASSLVPGELFF.

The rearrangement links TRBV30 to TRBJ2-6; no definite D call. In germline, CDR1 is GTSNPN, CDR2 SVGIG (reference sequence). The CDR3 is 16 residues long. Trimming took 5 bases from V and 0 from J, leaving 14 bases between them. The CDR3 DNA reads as TGTGCCTGGGGACCTCTCAGGATCTCTGGGGCCAACGTCCTGACTTTC. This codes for CAWGPLRISGANVLTF.

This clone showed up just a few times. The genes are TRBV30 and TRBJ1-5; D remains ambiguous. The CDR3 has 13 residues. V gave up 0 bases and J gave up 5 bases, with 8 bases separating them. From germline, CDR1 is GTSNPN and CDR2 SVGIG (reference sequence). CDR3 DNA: TGTGCCTGGAGTGTAAAGAGGGATCAGCCCCAGCATTTT. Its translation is CAWSVKRDQPQHF.

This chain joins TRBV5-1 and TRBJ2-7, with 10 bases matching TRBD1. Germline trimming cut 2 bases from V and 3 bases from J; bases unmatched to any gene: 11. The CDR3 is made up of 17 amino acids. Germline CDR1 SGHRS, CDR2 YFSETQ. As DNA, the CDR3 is TGCGCCAGCAGCTTCACCCCCTCCGGGACAGGGGACTACGAGCAGTACTTC. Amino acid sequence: CASSFTPSGTGDYEQYF.

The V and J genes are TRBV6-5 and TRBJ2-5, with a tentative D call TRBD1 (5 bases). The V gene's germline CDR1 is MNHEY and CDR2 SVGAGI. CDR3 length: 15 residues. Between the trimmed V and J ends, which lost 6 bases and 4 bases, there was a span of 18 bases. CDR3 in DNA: TGTGCCAGCAGAGGGTCCCGACAGCCTGGAGAGACCCAGTACTTC. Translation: CASRGSRQPGETQYF.

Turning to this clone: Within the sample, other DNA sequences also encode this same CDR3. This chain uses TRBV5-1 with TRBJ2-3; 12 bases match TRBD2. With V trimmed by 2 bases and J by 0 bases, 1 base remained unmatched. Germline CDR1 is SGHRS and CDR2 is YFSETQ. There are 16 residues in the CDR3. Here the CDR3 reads CASSFGTSGSTDTQYF. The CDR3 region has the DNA TGCGCCAGCAGCTTCGGGACTAGCGGGAGCACAGATACGCAGTATTTT.

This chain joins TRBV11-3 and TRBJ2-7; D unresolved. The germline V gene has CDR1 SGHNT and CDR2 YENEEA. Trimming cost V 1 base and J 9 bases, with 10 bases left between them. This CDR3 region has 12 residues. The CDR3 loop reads CASSLGQSVQYF. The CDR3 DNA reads TGTGCCAGCAGCTTAGGGCAGAGCGTGCAGTACTTC.

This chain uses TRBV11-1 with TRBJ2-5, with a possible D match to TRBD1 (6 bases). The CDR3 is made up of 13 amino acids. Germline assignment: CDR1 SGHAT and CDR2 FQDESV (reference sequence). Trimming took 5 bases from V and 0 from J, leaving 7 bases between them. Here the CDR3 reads CASSRDNQETQYF. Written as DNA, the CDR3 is TGTGCCAGCAGCAGGGACAACCAAGAGACCCAGTACTTC.

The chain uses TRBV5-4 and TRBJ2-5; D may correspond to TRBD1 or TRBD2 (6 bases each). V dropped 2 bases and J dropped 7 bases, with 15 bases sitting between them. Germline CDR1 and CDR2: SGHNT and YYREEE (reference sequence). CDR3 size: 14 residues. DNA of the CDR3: TGTGCCAGCAGCTTCCCGGGGGCGGTCGGGACCCAGTACTTC. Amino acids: CASSFPGAVGTQYF.